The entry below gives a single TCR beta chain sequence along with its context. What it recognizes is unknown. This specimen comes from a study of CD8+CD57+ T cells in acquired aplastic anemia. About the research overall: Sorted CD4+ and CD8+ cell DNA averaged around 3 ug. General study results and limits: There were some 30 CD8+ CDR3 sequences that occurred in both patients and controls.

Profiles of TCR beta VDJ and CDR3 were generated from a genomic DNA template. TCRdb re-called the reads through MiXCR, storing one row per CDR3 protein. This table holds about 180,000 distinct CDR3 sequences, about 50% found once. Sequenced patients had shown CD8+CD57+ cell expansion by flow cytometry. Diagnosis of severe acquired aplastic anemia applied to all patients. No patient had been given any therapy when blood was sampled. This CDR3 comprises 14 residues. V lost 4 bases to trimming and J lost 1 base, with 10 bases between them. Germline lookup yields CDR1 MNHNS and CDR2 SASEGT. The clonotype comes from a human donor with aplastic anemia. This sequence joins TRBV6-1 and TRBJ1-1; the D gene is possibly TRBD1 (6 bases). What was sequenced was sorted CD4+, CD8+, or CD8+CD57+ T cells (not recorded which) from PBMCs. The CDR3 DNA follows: TGTGCCAGCAGTGTGGGGGGCTGGAACACTGAAGCTTTCTTT. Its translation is CASSVGGWNTEAFF.